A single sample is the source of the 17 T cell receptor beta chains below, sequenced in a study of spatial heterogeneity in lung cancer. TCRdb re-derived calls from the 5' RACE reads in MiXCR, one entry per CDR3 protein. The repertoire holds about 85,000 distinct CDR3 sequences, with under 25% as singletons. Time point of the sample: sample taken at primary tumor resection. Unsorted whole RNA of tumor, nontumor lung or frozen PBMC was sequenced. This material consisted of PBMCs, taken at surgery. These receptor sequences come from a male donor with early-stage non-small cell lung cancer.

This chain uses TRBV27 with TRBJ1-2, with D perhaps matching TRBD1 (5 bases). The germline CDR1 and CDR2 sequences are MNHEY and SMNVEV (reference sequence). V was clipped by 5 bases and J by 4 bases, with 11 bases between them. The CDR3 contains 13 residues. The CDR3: CASSPRGTYGYTF. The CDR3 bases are TGTGCCAGCAGTCCCCGGGGGACCTATGGCTACACCTTC.

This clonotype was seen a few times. CDR3 nucleotides: TGTGCCAGCACCCACATCATTCTAGCGGGAGAAGGGAACACCGGGGAGCTGTTTTTT. The encoded protein is CASTHIILAGEGNTGELFF. V is TRBV5-6 and J is TRBJ2-2, with 10 bases lining up with TRBD2. Looked up from germline, CDR1 is SGHDT and CDR2 is YYEEEE. The CDR3 covers 19 residues. V gave up 6 bases and J gave up 1 base; unmatched junction bases: 15.

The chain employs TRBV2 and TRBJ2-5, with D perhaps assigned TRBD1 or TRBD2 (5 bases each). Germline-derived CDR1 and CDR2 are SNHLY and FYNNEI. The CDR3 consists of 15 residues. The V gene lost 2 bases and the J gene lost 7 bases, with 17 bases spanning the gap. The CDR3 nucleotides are TGTGCCAGCAGTGAATCCCGAAGGACTGGGGGGACCCAGTACTTC. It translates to CASSESRRTGGTQYF.

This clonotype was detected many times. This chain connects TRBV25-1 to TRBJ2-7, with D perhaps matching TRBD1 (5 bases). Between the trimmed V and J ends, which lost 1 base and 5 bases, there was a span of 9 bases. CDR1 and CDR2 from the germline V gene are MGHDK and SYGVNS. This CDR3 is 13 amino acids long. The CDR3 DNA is TGTGCCAGCAGTGAATCCGGCAGGGACGAGCAGTACTTC. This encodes CASSESGRDEQYF.

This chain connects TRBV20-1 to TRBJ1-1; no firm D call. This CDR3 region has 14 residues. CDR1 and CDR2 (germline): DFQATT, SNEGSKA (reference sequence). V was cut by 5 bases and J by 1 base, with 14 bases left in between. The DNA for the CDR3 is TGCAGTGCTCCCCCCGCCGGCAGGAACACTGAAGCTTTCTTT. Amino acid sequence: CSAPPAGRNTEAFF.

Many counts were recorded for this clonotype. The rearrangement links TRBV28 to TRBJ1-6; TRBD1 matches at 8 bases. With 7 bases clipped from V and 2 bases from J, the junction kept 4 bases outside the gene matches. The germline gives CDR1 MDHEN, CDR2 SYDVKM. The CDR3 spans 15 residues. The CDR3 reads CASNPQGAYNSPLHF. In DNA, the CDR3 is TGTGCCAGCAACCCACAGGGGGCCTATAATTCACCCCTCCACTTT.

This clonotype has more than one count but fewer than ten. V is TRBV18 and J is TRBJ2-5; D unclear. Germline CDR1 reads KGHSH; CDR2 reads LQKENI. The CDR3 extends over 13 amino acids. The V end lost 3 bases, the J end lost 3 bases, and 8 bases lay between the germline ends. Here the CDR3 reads CASSPRQEETQYF. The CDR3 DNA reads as TGTGCCAGCTCACCTCGGCAGGAAGAGACCCAGTACTTC. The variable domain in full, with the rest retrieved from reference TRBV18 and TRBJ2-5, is NAGVMQNPRHLVRRRGQEARLRCSPMKGHSHVYWYRQLPEEGLKFMVYLQKENIIDESGMPKERFSAEFPKEGPSILRIQQVVRGDSAAYFCASSPRQEETQYFGPGTRLLVL.

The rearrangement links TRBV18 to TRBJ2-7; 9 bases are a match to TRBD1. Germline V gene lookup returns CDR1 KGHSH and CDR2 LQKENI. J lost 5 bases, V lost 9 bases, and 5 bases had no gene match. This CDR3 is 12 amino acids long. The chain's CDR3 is CASSGTGNEQYF. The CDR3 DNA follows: TGTGCCAGTTCCGGGACAGGGAACGAGCAGTACTTC.

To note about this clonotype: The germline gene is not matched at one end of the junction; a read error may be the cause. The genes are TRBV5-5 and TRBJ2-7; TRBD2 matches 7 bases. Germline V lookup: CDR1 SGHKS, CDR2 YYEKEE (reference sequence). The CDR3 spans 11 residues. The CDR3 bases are TGTGCCAGCAGCCTCCGGGAGGAGTACAGGTTC. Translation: CASSLREEYRF.

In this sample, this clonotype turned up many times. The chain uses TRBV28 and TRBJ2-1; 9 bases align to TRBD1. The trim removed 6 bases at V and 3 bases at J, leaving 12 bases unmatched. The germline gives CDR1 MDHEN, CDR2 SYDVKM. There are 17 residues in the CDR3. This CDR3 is CASSPPGRDRVYNEQFF. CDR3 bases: TGTGCCAGCAGCCCTCCCGGGCGGGACAGGGTCTACAATGAGCAGTTCTTC.

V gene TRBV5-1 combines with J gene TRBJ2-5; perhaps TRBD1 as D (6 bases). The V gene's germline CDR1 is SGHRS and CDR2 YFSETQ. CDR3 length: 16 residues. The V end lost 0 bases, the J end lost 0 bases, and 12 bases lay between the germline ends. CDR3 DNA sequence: TGCGCCAGCAGCTTGGCCGGGACAACGTACCAAGAGACCCAGTACTTC. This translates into CASSLAGTTYQETQYF.

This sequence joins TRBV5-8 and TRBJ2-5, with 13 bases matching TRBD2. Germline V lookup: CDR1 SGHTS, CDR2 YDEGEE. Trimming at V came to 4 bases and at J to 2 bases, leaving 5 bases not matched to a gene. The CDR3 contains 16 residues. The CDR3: CASSPWTSGGQETQYF. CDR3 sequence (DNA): TGTGCCAGCAGCCCGTGGACTAGCGGGGGTCAAGAGACCCAGTACTTC.

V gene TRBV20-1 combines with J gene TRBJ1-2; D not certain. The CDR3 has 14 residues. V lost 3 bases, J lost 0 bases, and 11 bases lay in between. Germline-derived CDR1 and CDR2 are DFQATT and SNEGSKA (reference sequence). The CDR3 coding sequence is TGCAGTGCTAGTTTGGGAGGTCCTAACTATGGCTACACCTTC. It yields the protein CSASLGGPNYGYTF.

CDR3 sequence (DNA): TGTGCCAAATCCGCGGGGAAGAGGGAAAAACTGTTTTTT. It specifies CAKSAGKREKLFF. The rearrangement links TRBV6-2 or TRBV6-3 to TRBJ1-4, with no clear D. The CDR3 spans 13 residues. From germline, CDR1 is MNHEY and CDR2 SVGEGT. V lost 10 bases and J lost 8, with 17 bases in between.

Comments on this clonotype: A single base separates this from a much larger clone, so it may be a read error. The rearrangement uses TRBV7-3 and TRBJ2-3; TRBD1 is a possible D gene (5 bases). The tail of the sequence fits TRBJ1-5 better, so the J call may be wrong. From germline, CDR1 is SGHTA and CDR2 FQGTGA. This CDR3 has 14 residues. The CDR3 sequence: CASSLGTPPDTQHF. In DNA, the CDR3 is TGTGCCAGCAGCTTAGGGACCCCCCCAGATACGCAGCATTTT.

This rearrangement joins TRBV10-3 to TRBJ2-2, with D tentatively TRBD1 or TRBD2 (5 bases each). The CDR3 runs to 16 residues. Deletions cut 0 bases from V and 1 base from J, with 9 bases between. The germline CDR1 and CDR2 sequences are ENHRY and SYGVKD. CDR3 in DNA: TGTGCCATCAGTGAGTCAGGGACCGAGAACACCGGGGAGCTGTTTTTT. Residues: CAISESGTENTGELFF.

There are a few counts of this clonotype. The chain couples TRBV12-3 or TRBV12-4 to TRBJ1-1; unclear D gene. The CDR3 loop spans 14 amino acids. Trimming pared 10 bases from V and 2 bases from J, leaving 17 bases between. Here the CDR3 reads CATQFNEGNTEAFF. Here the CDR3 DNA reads TGTGCCACCCAGTTTAATGAGGGAAACACTGAAGCTTTCTTT.